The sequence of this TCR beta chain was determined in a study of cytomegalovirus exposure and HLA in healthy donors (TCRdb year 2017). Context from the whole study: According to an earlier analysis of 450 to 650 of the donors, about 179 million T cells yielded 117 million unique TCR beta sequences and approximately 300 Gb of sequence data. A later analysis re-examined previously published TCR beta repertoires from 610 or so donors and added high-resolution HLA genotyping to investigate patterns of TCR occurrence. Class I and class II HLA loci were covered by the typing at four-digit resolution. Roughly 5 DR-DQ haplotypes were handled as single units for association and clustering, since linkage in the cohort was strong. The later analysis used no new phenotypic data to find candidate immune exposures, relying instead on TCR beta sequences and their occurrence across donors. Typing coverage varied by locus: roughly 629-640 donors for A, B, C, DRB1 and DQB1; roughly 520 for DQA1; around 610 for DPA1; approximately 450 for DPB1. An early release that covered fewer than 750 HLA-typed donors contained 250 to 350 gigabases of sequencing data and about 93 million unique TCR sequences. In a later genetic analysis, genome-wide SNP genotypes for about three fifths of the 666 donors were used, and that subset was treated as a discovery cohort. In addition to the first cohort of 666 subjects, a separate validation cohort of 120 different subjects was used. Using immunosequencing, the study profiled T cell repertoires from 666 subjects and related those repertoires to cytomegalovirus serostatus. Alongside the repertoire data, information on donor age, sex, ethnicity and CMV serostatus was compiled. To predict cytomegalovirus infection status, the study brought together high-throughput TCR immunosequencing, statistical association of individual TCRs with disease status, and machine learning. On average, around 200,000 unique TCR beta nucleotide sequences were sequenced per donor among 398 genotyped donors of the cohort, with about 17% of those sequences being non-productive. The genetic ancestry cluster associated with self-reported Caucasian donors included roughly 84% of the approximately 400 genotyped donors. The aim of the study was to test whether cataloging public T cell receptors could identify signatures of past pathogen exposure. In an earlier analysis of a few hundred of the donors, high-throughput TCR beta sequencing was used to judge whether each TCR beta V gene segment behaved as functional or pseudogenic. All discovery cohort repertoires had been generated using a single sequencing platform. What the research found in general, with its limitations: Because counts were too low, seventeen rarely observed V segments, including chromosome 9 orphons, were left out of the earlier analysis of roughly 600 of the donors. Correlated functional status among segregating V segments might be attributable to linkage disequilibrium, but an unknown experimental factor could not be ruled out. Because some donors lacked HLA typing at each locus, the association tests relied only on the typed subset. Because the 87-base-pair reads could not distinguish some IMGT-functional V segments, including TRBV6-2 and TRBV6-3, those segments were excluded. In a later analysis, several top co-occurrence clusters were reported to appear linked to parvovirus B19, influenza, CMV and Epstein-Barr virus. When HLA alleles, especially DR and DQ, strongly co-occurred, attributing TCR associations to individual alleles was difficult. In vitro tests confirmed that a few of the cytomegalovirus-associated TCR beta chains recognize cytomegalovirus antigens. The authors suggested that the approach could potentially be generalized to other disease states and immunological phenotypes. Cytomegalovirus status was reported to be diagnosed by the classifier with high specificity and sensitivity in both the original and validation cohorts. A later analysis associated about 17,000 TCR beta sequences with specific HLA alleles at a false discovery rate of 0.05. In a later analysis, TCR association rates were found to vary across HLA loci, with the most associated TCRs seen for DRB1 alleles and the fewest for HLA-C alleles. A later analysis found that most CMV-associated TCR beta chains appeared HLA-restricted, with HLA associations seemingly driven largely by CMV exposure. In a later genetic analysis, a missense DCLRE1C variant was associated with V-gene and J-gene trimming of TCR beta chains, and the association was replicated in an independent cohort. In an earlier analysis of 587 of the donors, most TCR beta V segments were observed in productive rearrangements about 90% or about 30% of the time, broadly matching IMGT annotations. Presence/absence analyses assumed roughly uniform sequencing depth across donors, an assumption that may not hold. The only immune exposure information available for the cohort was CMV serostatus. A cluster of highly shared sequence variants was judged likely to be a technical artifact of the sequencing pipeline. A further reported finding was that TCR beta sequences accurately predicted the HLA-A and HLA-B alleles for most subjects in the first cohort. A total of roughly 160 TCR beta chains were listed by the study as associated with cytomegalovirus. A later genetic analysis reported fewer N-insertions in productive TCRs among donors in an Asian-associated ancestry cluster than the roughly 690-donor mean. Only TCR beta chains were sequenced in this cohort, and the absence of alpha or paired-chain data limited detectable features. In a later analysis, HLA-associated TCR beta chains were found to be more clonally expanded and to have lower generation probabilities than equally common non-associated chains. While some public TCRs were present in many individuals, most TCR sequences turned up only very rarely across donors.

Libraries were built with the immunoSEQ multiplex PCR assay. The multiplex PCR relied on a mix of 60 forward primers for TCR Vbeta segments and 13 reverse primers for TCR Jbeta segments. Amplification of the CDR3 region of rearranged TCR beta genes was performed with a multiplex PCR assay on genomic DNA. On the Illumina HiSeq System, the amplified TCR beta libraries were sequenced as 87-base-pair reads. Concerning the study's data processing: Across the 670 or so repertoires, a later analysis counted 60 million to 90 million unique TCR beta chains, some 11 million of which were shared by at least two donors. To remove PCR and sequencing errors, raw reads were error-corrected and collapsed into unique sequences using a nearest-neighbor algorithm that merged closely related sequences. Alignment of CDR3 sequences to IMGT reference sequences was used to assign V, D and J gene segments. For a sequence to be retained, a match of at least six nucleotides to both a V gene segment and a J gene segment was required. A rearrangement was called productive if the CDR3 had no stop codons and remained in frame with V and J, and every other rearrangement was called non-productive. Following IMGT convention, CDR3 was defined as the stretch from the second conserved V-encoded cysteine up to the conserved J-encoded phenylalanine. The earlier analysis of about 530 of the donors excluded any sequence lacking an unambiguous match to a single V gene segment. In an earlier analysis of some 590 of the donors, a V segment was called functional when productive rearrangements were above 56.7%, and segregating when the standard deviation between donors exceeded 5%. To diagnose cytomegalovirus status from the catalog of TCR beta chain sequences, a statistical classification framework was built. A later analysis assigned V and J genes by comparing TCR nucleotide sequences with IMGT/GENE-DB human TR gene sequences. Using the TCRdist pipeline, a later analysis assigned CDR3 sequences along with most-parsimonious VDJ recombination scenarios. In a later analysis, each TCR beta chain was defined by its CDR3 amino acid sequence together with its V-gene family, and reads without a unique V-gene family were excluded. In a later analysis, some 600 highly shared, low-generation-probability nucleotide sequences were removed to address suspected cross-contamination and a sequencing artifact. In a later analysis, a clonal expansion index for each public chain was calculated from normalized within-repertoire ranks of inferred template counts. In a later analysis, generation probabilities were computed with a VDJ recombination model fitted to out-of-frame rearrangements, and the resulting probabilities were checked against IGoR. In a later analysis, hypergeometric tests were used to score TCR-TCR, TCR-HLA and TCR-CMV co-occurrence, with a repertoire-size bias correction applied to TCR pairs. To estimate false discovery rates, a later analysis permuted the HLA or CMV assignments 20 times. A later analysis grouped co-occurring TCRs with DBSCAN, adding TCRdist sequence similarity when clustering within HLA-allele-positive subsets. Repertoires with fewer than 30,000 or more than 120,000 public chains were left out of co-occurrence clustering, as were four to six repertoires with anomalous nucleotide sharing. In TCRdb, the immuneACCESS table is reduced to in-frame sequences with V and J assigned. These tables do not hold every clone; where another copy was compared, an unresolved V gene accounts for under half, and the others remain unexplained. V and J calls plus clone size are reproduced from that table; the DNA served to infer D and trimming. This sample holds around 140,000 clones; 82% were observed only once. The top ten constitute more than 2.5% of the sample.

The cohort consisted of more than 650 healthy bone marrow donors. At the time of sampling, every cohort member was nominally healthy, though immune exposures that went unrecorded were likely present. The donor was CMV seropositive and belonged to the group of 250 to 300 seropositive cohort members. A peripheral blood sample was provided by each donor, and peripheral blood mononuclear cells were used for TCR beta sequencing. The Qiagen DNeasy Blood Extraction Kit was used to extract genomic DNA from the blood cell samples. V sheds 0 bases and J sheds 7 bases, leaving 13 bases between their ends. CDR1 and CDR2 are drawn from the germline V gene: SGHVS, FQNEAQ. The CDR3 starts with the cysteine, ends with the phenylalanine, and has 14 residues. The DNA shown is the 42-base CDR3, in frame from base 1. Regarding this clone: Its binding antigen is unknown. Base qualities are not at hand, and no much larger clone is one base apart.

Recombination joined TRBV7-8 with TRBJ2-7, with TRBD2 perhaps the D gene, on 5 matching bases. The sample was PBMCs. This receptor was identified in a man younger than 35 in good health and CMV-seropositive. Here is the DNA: TGTGCCAGCAGCTTAGCGTGGAGAGGGAGAGAGCAGTACTTC. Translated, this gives CASSLAWRGREQYF.